This T cell receptor beta chain was sequenced during a study of T cells in localized non-small cell lung cancer. Details on this clone: Antigen: not known.

Data came from immunoSEQ multiplex PCR; TCRdb stores just in-frame clones and leaves some out. The sample comprises over 20,000 clones, about 88% of which are singletons, and around 14% rests with the top ten. This CDR3 is 15 amino acids long. In germline, CDR1 is SGHDN, CDR2 FVKESK. V lost 1 base, J lost 6 bases, and 16 bases lay in between. The study, taken as a whole, reports: Because sequencing included only one region (of the tumor), heterogeneity remains possible. In the blood, greater T cell density corresponded to longer overall survival. Median detection of top 100 tumor clones in adjacent lung was about 52 clones. Adjacent uninvolved lung tissue had the highest T cell clonality, exceeding tumor.

Source: peripheral blood, taken before any cancer treatment. The chain carries TRBV14 and TRBJ2-7; D is possibly TRBD1 or TRBD2 (5 bases each). This clonotype was obtained from a female donor aged 60 or older with stage I lung adenocarcinoma. The CDR3 protein is CASSQARTGPGEQYF. CDR3 DNA sequence: TGTGCCAGCAGCCAAGCCCGAACGGGGCCGGGCGAGCAGTACTTC.